Described below is a single TCR beta chain sequence and its context. In germline, CDR1 is WSHSY, CDR2 SAAADI. Trimming took off 3 bases at V and 3 bases at J, with 15 bases between the two ends. CDR3 length: 15 residues. The sample originates from a study of shared clonotypes between healthy human individuals. Profiling relied on immunoSEQ multiplex PCR, and the TCRdb table lists in-frame clones only, not all of them. The sample lists 1.6 million or so clones, approximately 96% seen once, with 0.95% to 1.5% in the top ten. Sequenced input: naive CD4+ T cells sorted from blood. Subset specified: CD45RA+ positively selected. The sequence derives from a man in his thirties or forties in good health. The chain combines TRBV10-2 with TRBJ2-7; TRBD1 might be the D (5 bases). The CDR3 protein is CASSEPDIRGYEQYF. The CDR3 nucleotides read TGCGCCAGCAGTGAACCGGACATCAGAGGCTACGAGCAGTACTTC.